This TCR beta chain was observed in a study of blood T cell repertoires in COVID-19. The wider study: The United States, Italy and Spain supplied acute and convalescent COVID-19 samples. Sample material is recorded as cDNA or gDNA derived from T cells, B-cell-depleted T cells, or PBMCs.

The CDR3 is 15 amino acids. CDR1 is SGHAT and CDR2 is FQDESV in the germline V gene (reference sequence). V lost 5 bases to trimming and J lost 5 bases; unmatched junction nucleotides: 7. In the original processing: Using reference gene primer amplification, nucleated cell counts were estimated. Assay: immunoSEQ multiplex PCR; the TCRdb copy retains only in-frame clones and omits some. Clonal size and the V and J genes are those of that table, whereas D and trimming came from the DNA. Altogether roughly 100,000 clones are present, roughly 72% being singletons, with the ten largest covering approximately 6.8%.

The TCR originated in an older man with acute or convalescent COVID-19. The specimen was peripheral blood. The rearrangement joins TRBV11-1 to TRBJ1-5; the match to TRBD1 covers 9 bases. CDR3 residues: CASSPGTGYDQPQHF. The CDR3 DNA reads as TGTGCCAGCAGCCCCGGGACAGGGTACGATCAGCCCCAGCATTTT.